A selection of T cell receptor beta chains follows, all from one sample in a study of OX40 agonist ivuxolimab in advanced cancers. Sequencing used immunoSEQ multiplex PCR; TCRdb keeps in-frame clones, though not all of them. The sample includes about 60,000 clones, around 84% of them seen just once. Material: CD4+ or CD8+ T cells sorted from blood, obtained in a trial of the OX40 agonist ivuxolimab. The origin of the receptors is an adult with an advanced solid tumor such as melanoma, head and neck, liver or kidney cancer. CDR3s include the opening cysteine and the closing phenylalanine or tryptophan. The order of the fields is V gene, CDR3 length, clone size, J gene, D gene, CDR3 protein, CDR3 DNA. A D gene is named only where the DNA matches it firmly. Only some rows state a clone size, as once, few, many or a class for expanded clones.

V: TRBV5-1; length: 15; size: .; J: TRBJ1-2; D: .; CDR3: CASRREVGANYGYTF; DNA: TGCGCCAGCAGGAGAGAGGTCGGAGCTAACTATGGCTACACCTTC
V: TRBV27; length: 16; size: .; J: TRBJ2-5; D: TRBD2; CDR3: CASSSLREAGQETQYF; DNA: TGTGCCAGCAGTTCCCTCCGGGAGGCGGGACAAGAGACCCAGTACTTC
V: TRBV25-1; length: 16; size: .; J: TRBJ2-1; D: .; CDR3: CASSVGGESYRNEQFF; DNA: TGTGCCAGCAGTGTAGGGGGGGAGTCGTATAGGAATGAGCAGTTCTTC
V: TRBV7-2; length: 16; size: .; J: TRBJ2-7; D: TRBD1; CDR3: CASSFGGTGGSREQYF; DNA: TGTGCCAGCAGCTTTGGCGGGACAGGGGGCTCAAGGGAGCAGTACTTC
V: TRBV29-1; length: 13; size: .; J: TRBJ2-5; D: .; CDR3: CSVAPDSQETQYF; DNA: TGCAGCGTTGCCCCTGACTCGCAAGAGACCCAGTACTTC
V: TRBV4-2; length: 16; size: .; J: TRBJ1-2; D: .; CDR3: CASSQGVGTPSYGYTF; DNA: TGTGCCAGCAGCCAAGGGGTCGGGACACCCAGCTATGGCTACACCTTC
V: TRBV28; length: 12; size: .; J: TRBJ1-2; D: .; CDR3: CASSSGSRGYTF; DNA: TGTGCCAGCAGTTCAGGGTCTCGCGGCTACACCTTC
V: TRBV30; length: 13; size: .; J: TRBJ2-1; D: .; CDR3: CAWTIQGYNEQFF; DNA: TGTGCCTGGACTATTCAGGGGTACAATGAGCAGTTCTTC
V: TRBV5-4; length: 16; size: .; J: TRBJ2-3; D: TRBD2; CDR3: CASSLRRGAGTDTQYF; DNA: TGTGCCAGCAGCTTGCGGCGGGGGGCCGGCACAGATACGCAGTATTTT
V: TRBV10-3; length: 11; size: .; J: TRBJ2-1; D: .; CDR3: CAIALGREQFF; DNA: TGTGCCATCGCTCTGGGCAGGGAGCAGTTCTTC
V: TRBV4-2; length: 14; size: .; J: TRBJ2-5; D: TRBD2; CDR3: CASSRRLAGETQYF; DNA: TGTGCCAGCAGCCGACGACTAGCGGGAGAGACCCAGTACTTC
V: TRBV28; length: 14; size: .; J: TRBJ1-4; D: .; CDR3: CASNWGAQNEKLFF; DNA: TGTGCCAGCAACTGGGGAGCTCAAAATGAAAAACTGTTTTTT
V: TRBV2; length: 15; size: .; J: TRBJ2-1; D: TRBD2; CDR3: CASTYSSGYGDEQFF; DNA: TGTGCCAGCACCTATTCTAGCGGGTATGGGGATGAGCAGTTCTTC
V: TRBV30; length: 12; size: .; J: TRBJ2-1; D: .; CDR3: CAWSAAYNEQFF; DNA: TGTGCCTGGAGTGCTGCTTACAATGAGCAGTTCTTC
V: TRBV5-1; length: 15; size: .; J: TRBJ2-5; D: TRBD2; CDR3: CASSFSTSYQETQYF; DNA: TGCGCCAGCAGCTTTTCGACTAGCTACCAAGAGACCCAGTACTTC
V: TRBV15; length: 15; size: .; J: TRBJ2-1; D: .; CDR3: CATSRDLGLLNEQFF; DNA: TGTGCCACCAGCAGAGATCTCGGACTCCTCAATGAGCAGTTCTTC
V: TRBV2; length: 13; size: .; J: TRBJ1-1; D: .; CDR3: CASSATGWAEAFF; DNA: TGTGCCAGCAGTGCTACAGGGTGGGCTGAAGCTTTCTTT
V: TRBV9; length: 17; size: .; J: TRBJ1-6; D: .; CDR3: CASSVAPASSYNSPLHF; DNA: TGTGCCAGCAGCGTAGCTCCAGCCAGCTCCTATAATTCACCCCTCCACTTT
V: TRBV28; length: 13; size: .; J: TRBJ1-1; D: TRBD1; CDR3: CASTGSRTGVTFF; DNA: TGTGCCAGCACCGGGTCCAGGACAGGGGTAACTTTCTTT
V: TRBV11-2; length: 16; size: .; J: TRBJ2-7; D: .; CDR3: CASSLDLAAVSYEQYF; DNA: TGTGCCAGCAGCTTAGATCTGGCGGCCGTATCCTACGAGCAGTACTTC
V: TRBV5-6; length: 14; size: .; J: TRBJ2-7; D: TRBD2; CDR3: CASSLAGEHYEQYF; DNA: TGTGCCAGCAGCTTAGCGGGGGAGCACTACGAGCAGTACTTC
V: TRBV20-1; length: 11; size: .; J: TRBJ2-5; D: .; CDR3: CSVTYGETQYF; DNA: TGCAGTGTTACCTATGGGGAGACCCAGTACTTC
V: TRBV14; length: 16; size: few; J: TRBJ2-1; D: .; CDR3: CASSQRPDSSYNEQFF; DNA: TGTGCCAGCAGCCAACGCCCGGATAGCTCCTACAATGAGCAGTTCTTC
V: TRBV5-4; length: 14; size: .; J: TRBJ2-5; D: .; CDR3: CASSRGRYQETQYF; DNA: TGTGCCAGCAGCCGCGGACGGTACCAAGAGACCCAGTACTTC
V: TRBV27; length: 16; size: .; J: TRBJ2-6; D: .; CDR3: CASSSYTGSGANVLTF; DNA: TGTGCCAGCAGTTCGTATACAGGGTCAGGGGCCAACGTCCTGACTTTC
V: TRBV19; length: 15; size: .; J: TRBJ1-5; D: TRBD1; CDR3: CASSTGTGGGQPQHF; DNA: TGTGCCAGTAGTACAGGGACAGGGGGTGGGCAGCCCCAGCATTTT
V: TRBV5-1; length: 14; size: few; J: TRBJ1-1; D: TRBD1; CDR3: CASSLGQANTEAFF; DNA: TGCGCCAGCAGCCTCGGACAGGCGAACACTGAAGCTTTCTTT
V: TRBV7-8; length: 15; size: .; J: TRBJ1-3; D: .; CDR3: CASSSRLFQGNTIYF; DNA: TGTGCCAGCAGCTCCCGGCTATTTCAGGGAAACACCATATATTTT
V: TRBV19; length: 17; size: .; J: TRBJ2-2; D: TRBD2; CDR3: CASRYNSGGTNTGELFF; DNA: TGTGCCAGTAGATACAATAGCGGGGGGACGAACACCGGGGAGCTGTTTTTT